This T cell receptor (beta chain) stems from a study of blood T cells in healthy people across ages. It was with a sample-barcoded 5' primer and a J-beta primer mix that a second PCR of about 6 to 12 cycles was run. Each CDR3 protein is one row after TCRdb ran MiXCR on the 5' RACE reads. Of about 930,000 distinct CDR3 sequences listed, 25% to 35% are singletons. Per germline, CDR1 MDHEN and CDR2 SYDVKM. Between the trimmed V and J ends, which lost 4 bases and 0 bases, there was a span of 10 bases. The CDR3 is made up of 15 amino acids. This clonotype was picked up a small number of times. These records were also assigned to another study, of T cells of mothers and their children. This second report adds: A few healthy Caucasian mothers, along with their six children, were the donors.

This receptor was identified in a woman between 40 and 50 years old in good health. The chain couples TRBV28 to TRBJ2-1; possible D gene TRBD1, 6 bases. Input material: blood. CDR3 nucleotide sequence: TGTGCCAGCAGTTATACAGGGACCTCCTACAATGAGCAGTTCTTC. Translation: CASSYTGTSYNEQFF.